One and the same sample provided the 32 T cell receptor beta chains below, sequenced in a study of T cells after yellow fever vaccination. One entry per CDR3 protein results from TCRdb running MiXCR on the 5' RACE reads. This table has about 360,000 distinct CDR3 sequences, about 6% appearing once. Sequencing used PBMCs, obtained 5 days after the yellow fever booster vaccination. The receptors were sampled from a young man who received the YFV17D yellow fever vaccine.

In its sample, this clonotype was seen a few times. The V gene is TRBV27, the J gene TRBJ1-2; 8 bases are shared with TRBD1. CDR1 and CDR2 (germline): MNHEY, SMNVEV (reference sequence). V trimming: 6 bases; J trimming: 4 bases; junction bases outside the gene matches: 4. This CDR3 is 13 amino acids long. DNA for the CDR3: TGTGCCAGCAGAGCACAGGGGGGCTATGGCTACACCTTC. Its translation is CASRAQGGYGYTF.

This sequence joins TRBV30 and TRBJ2-3, with D unclear. The germline V gene has CDR1 GTSNPN and CDR2 SVGIG (reference sequence). There are 11 residues in the CDR3. The V end was cut by 1 base, the J end by 7 bases, with 6 bases between. CDR3 loop: CAWSELNTQYF. The CDR3 DNA reads TGTGCCTGGAGTGAATTAAATACGCAGTATTTT.

Here the CDR3 reads CASSDQGGVPQETQYF. The CDR3 nucleotides are TGCGCCAGCAGCGACCAGGGGGGGGTCCCCCAAGAGACCCAGTACTTC. V is TRBV5-1 and J is TRBJ2-5; the D gene could be TRBD1 or TRBD2 (7 bases each). The germline gives CDR1 SGHRS, CDR2 YFSETQ. V was shortened by 4 bases and J by 1 base, with 17 bases between the two germline ends. The CDR3 sequence is 16 residues long.

The table lists this clonotype with a few counts. V and J are TRBV20-1 and TRBJ2-7, with 9 bases fitting TRBD1. Germline CDR1 DFQATT, CDR2 SNEGSKA (reference sequence). Losses at the gene ends were 2 bases for V and 5 bases for J; bases not matched to a gene: 4. There are 13 residues in the CDR3. CDR3 amino acids: CSARSNRGHEQYF. The DNA of the CDR3 is TGCAGTGCTAGATCTAACAGGGGGCACGAGCAGTACTTC.

The chain combines TRBV12-3 or TRBV12-4 with TRBJ2-1; 12 bases line up with TRBD2. This CDR3 is 18 amino acids long. With 4 bases clipped from V and 9 bases from J, the junction kept 16 bases outside the gene matches. CDR3 nucleotides: TGTGCCAGCAGTTCCGGGACTAGCGGGCAGAGCCTGTTTTTTGAGCAGTTCTTC. Translating gives CASSSGTSGQSLFFEQFF.

This clonotype was seen more than once but under ten times. The chain carries TRBV5-1 and TRBJ2-6; D is undetermined. The CDR3 totals 15 residues. Between the trimmed V and J ends, which lost 3 bases and 3 bases, there was a span of 10 bases. The germline V gene has CDR1 SGHRS and CDR2 YFSETQ. The CDR3 protein is CASSSRGGGANVLTF. The CDR3, as DNA: TGCGCCAGCAGCTCCCGTGGTGGTGGGGCCAACGTCCTGACTTTC.

In this sample, this clonotype turned up many times. This chain joins TRBV7-9 and TRBJ2-7; 7 bases are shared with TRBD2. V shed 1 base and J 2 bases; nucleotides not matched to a gene: 5. The CDR3 sequence is 15 residues long. Germline CDR1 and CDR2: SEHNR and FQNEAQ (reference sequence). CDR3 sequence (DNA): TGTGCCAGCAGCTTAGGCGCTAGCGGCACCTACGAGCAGTACTTC. Amino acids: CASSLGASGTYEQYF.

This clonotype was counted between two and nine times. The chain employs TRBV20-1 and TRBJ2-7; 7 bases match TRBD2. Germline lookup yields CDR1 DFQATT and CDR2 SNEGSKA (reference sequence). CDR3 size: 14 residues. Trimming took 7 bases from V and 0 from J; bases not matched to a gene: 9. CDR3 loop: CSVPGEGSSYEQYF. DNA of the CDR3: TGCAGTGTCCCCGGGGAGGGAAGCTCCTACGAGCAGTACTTC.

This chain uses TRBV25-1 with TRBJ1-3; TRBD1 aligns across 7 bases. CDR1 is MGHDK and CDR2 is SYGVNS in the germline V gene. V was clipped by 7 bases and J by 4 bases; unmatched bases: 10. CDR3 length: 15 amino acids. For the CDR3, the DNA is TGTGCCAGCACCGCCCCCGGGACAGCCGGAAACACCATATATTTT. It is translated as CASTAPGTAGNTIYF.

This clonotype occurred many times. The chain links TRBV7-3 to TRBJ2-1; TRBD2 agrees at 11 bases. In germline, CDR1 is SGHTA, CDR2 FQGTGA. J lost 4 bases, V lost 5 bases, and 1 base had no gene match. The CDR3 is made up of 14 amino acids. The CDR3 region has the DNA TGTGCCAGCAGCATAGCGGGAGGGTACAATGAGCAGTTCTTC. Protein: CASSIAGGYNEQFF.

This clonotype was seen ten or more times. The rearrangement links TRBV7-8 to TRBJ2-1, with TRBD1 matching over 8 bases. The CDR3 consists of 17 residues. CDR1 is SGHVS, CDR2 FQNEAQ, per germline. After removal of 3 bases from V and 3 bases from J, the junction contained 10 bases not matched to a gene. CDR3 nucleotides: TGTGCCAGCAGCTTCCCGGGACAGGTTGGTCTCTACAATGAGCAGTTCTTC. Protein: CASSFPGQVGLYNEQFF.

This clonotype showed up just a few times. V usage is TRBV6-5 and J usage is TRBJ2-1; D might be TRBD2 (6 bases). Trimming removed 10 bases at V and 6 bases at J, with 13 bases between. This CDR3 is 12 amino acids long. Germline V gene lookup returns CDR1 MNHEY and CDR2 SVGAGI. The DNA for the CDR3 is TGTGCCACCGGGGGTGCCCGCAATGAGCAGTTCTTC. It codes for CATGGARNEQFF.

This clonotype was counted only a few times. V and J are TRBV28 and TRBJ2-7; D perhaps matches TRBD2 (5 bases). The CDR3 has 15 amino acids. V lost 2 bases and J 5 bases, leaving 16 bases between the germline ends. Per the germline V gene, CDR1 is MDHEN and CDR2 is SYDVKM. The CDR3 DNA reads as TGTGCCAGCAGTTTAGTCTCTTTGGGGAGCGACGAGCAGTACTTC. Translating it yields CASSLVSLGSDEQYF.

This clonotype was seen repeatedly, ten times or more. V and J are TRBV15 and TRBJ2-5, with D perhaps TRBD2 (6 bases). With 3 bases removed from V and 3 bases from J, the gap between germline ends came to 14 bases. Germline V gene sequence: CDR1 LNHNV, CDR2 YYDKDF (reference sequence). The CDR3 sequence is 15 residues long. CDR3: CATSSPGSGEETQYF. Written as DNA, the CDR3 is TGTGCCACCAGCAGTCCCGGGAGTGGAGAAGAGACCCAGTACTTC.

This clonotype was picked up many times. This chain connects TRBV20-1 to TRBJ2-7, with D perhaps being TRBD1 or TRBD2 (5 bases each). V was clipped by 3 bases and J by 6 bases, with 15 bases between them. This CDR3 contains 13 residues. The germline V gene encodes CDR1 DFQATT and CDR2 SNEGSKA (reference sequence). The CDR3 protein is CSARGTANPEQYF. The CDR3, as DNA: TGCAGTGCTAGGGGGACGGCTAACCCCGAGCAGTACTTC.

This clonotype was counted many times. The V call is TRBV5-1, the J call TRBJ2-2, with D perhaps TRBD1 (5 bases). With 0 bases removed from V and 0 bases from J, the gap between germline ends came to 9 bases. The CDR3 spans 16 residues. Germline values: CDR1 SGHRS, CDR2 YFSETQ. The CDR3 here is CASSLAAGSNTGELFF. The CDR3 DNA follows: TGCGCCAGCAGCTTGGCGGCAGGGTCGAACACCGGGGAGCTGTTTTTT. Full variable domain (outside the CDR3, taken from reference TRBV5-1 and TRBJ2-2): KAGVTQTPRYLIKTRGQQVTLSCSPISGHRSVSWYQQTPGQGLQFLFEYFSETQRNKGNFPGRFSGRQFSNSRSEMNVSTLELGDSALYLCASSLAAGSNTGELFFGEGSRLTVL.

The chain joins TRBV5-4 to TRBJ2-5, with D unclear. V was trimmed by 0 bases and J by 4 bases, leaving 10 bases between them. Germline CDR1 reads SGHNT; CDR2 reads YYREEE (reference sequence). This CDR3 comprises 14 residues. The CDR3: CASSLVGLRETQYF. CDR3 DNA sequence: TGTGCCAGCAGCTTGGTAGGCCTGCGAGAGACCCAGTACTTC.

This clonotype came up many times. J is TRBJ2-5 and V is TRBV12-3 or TRBV12-4; 8 bases map to TRBD2. The CDR3 sequence is 16 residues long. Losses at the gene ends were 1 base for V and 4 bases for J; bases not matched to a gene: 8. The DNA for the CDR3 is TGTGCCAGCAGTTTAGGAAGCGGGAGCCCTGGAGAGACCCAGTACTTC. Amino acid sequence: CASSLGSGSPGETQYF.

This clonotype was observed at least ten times. The rearrangement links TRBV5-4 to TRBJ2-1; 9 bases map to TRBD1. The J segment lost 9 bases and the V segment lost 2 bases, leaving 6 bases of the junction unmatched. Germline V gene data show CDR1 as SGHNT and CDR2 as YYREEE (reference sequence). The CDR3 length is 14 residues. CDR3 sequence (DNA): TGTGCCAGCAGCTTCCGGGACAGGGATGGTGAGCAGTTCTTC. Protein: CASSFRDRDGEQFF.

A few counts support this clonotype. The CDR3 region is CASDRGPDTQYF. The CDR3 coding sequence is TGTGCCAGCGACAGGGGGCCAGATACGCAGTATTTT. V is TRBV7-2 and J is TRBJ2-3; 10 bases align to TRBD1. The CDR3 consists of 12 residues. Trimming removed 8 bases from V and 4 bases from J; junction bases left unmatched: 0. CDR1 and CDR2 from the germline V gene are SGHTA and FQGNSA.

This clonotype has just a few counts. V usage is TRBV5-1 and J usage is TRBJ2-5; TRBD2 matches 7 bases. CDR3 length equals 15 residues. V shed 4 bases and J 3 bases; nucleotides not matched to a gene: 9. Germline CDR1 and CDR2: SGHRS and YFSETQ. The CDR3 region is CASSGTGGREETQYF. CDR3 DNA sequence: TGCGCCAGCAGCGGGACGGGGGGTAGAGAAGAGACCCAGTACTTC.

This clonotype was seen a few times. The rearrangement links TRBV29-1 to TRBJ1-2, with TRBD1 identical over 7 bases. CDR1 is SQVTM, CDR2 ANQGSEA, per germline. This CDR3 spans 13 amino acids. Losses at the gene ends were 4 bases for V and 4 bases for J; bases not matched to a gene: 6. This CDR3 reads CSVGQGLSYGYTF. CDR3 bases: TGCAGCGTTGGACAGGGCTTGAGCTATGGCTACACCTTC.

This clonotype has a handful of counts. J is TRBJ2-1 and V is TRBV2, with 9 bases that match TRBD2. The CDR3 sequence is 15 residues long. The germline V gene has CDR1 SNHLY and CDR2 FYNNEI. After removal of 6 bases from V and 7 bases from J, the junction contained 10 bases not matched to a gene. The CDR3 reads CASSLGGTSWNEQFF. The CDR3 nucleotides read TGTGCCAGCAGCCTGGGTGGGACTAGCTGGAATGAGCAGTTCTTC.

This clonotype showed up just a few times. This chain links TRBV3-1 with TRBJ2-5, with TRBD1 matching over 8 bases. This CDR3 is 14 amino acids long. V lost 6 bases to trimming and J lost 1 base; unmatched junction nucleotides: 4. Germline assignment: CDR1 LGHDT and CDR2 YNNKEL (reference sequence). The CDR3: CASRRQGSQETQYF. CDR3 in DNA: TGTGCCAGCAGGAGACAGGGGAGCCAAGAGACCCAGTACTTC.

This clonotype was seen a handful of times. The V call is TRBV12-3 or TRBV12-4, the J call TRBJ2-6, with D possibly TRBD2 on 6 matching bases. The CDR3 totals 16 residues. Trimming pared 2 bases from V and 4 bases from J, leaving 12 bases between. The CDR3, as DNA: TGTGCCAGCAGTTTATGGGGGGACCAGGGGGCCAACGTCCTGACTTTC. This codes for CASSLWGDQGANVLTF.

In this sample, this clonotype turned up many times. This rearrangement joins TRBV20-1 to TRBJ2-1, with 7 bases identical to TRBD1. Germline V CDR1 and CDR2: DFQATT, SNEGSKA (reference sequence). CDR3 size: 13 residues. The V and J ends lost 1 base and 7 bases, in that order; junction bases with no gene match: 4. CDR3 bases: TGCAGTGCTAGAGTCTTCAGGGGGAATGAGCAGTTCTTC. Amino acids: CSARVFRGNEQFF.

This clonotype was counted many times. The chain links TRBV20-1 to TRBJ2-3; perhaps TRBD2 as D (6 bases). With 5 bases removed from V and 4 bases from J, the gap between germline ends came to 19 bases. Germline V gene lookup returns CDR1 DFQATT and CDR2 SNEGSKA (reference sequence). CDR3 size: 15 residues. The CDR3 region has the DNA TGCAGTGCTCCCGCTTTTTCGGGAGCCCCAGATACGCAGTATTTT. It translates to CSAPAFSGAPDTQYF.

The rearrangement joins TRBV27 to TRBJ2-7; 13 nucleotides align to TRBD2. Looked up from germline, CDR1 is MNHEY and CDR2 is SMNVEV (reference sequence). This CDR3 contains 16 residues. V was clipped by 3 bases and J by 6 bases; unmatched bases: 8. The CDR3 nucleotides are TGTGCCAGCAGTTTCAGGACTAGCGGGAGAAATCGCGAGCAGTACTTC. Its translation is CASSFRTSGRNREQYF.

This clonotype was detected ten times or more. V is TRBV20-1 and J is TRBJ2-5; possibly TRBD1 for D (6 bases). The CDR3 totals 11 residues. Trimming removed 5 bases at V and 5 bases at J, with 9 bases between. Germline V CDR1 and CDR2: DFQATT, SNEGSKA (reference sequence). In DNA, the CDR3 is TGCAGTGCTGCCAGGGGCGAGACCCAGTACTTC. Residues: CSAARGETQYF.

This clonotype has more than one count but fewer than ten. J is TRBJ1-1 and V is TRBV20-1, with 10 bases lining up with TRBD1. The germline gives CDR1 DFQATT, CDR2 SNEGSKA (reference sequence). Trimming removed 6 bases from V and 5 bases from J; junction bases left unmatched: 6. The CDR3 loop spans 13 amino acids. In DNA, the CDR3 is TGCAGTGCCAGACAGGGGGCCTGGACTGAAGCTTTCTTT. It translates to CSARQGAWTEAFF.

This chain connects TRBV7-9 to TRBJ2-7, with TRBD2 identical over 7 bases. The V and J ends lost 5 bases and 9 bases, in that order; junction bases with no gene match: 13. CDR1 and CDR2 from the germline V gene are SEHNR and FQNEAQ (reference sequence). There are 14 residues in the CDR3. CDR3 bases: TGTGCCAGCAGCCATACTAGCGAGGGACGGGGGCAGTACTTC. This codes for CASSHTSEGRGQYF.

Only a few counts were recorded for this clonotype. This chain connects TRBV7-2 to TRBJ2-5; maybe TRBD1 (6 bases). This CDR3 has 14 amino acids. The germline V and J ends were trimmed by 1 base and 5 bases, with 11 bases remaining between them. Germline CDR1 and CDR2: SGHTA and FQGNSA. The CDR3 DNA reads as TGTGCCAGCAGCTTAGGTGGGGGCCACGAGACCCAGTACTTC. It encodes CASSLGGGHETQYF.